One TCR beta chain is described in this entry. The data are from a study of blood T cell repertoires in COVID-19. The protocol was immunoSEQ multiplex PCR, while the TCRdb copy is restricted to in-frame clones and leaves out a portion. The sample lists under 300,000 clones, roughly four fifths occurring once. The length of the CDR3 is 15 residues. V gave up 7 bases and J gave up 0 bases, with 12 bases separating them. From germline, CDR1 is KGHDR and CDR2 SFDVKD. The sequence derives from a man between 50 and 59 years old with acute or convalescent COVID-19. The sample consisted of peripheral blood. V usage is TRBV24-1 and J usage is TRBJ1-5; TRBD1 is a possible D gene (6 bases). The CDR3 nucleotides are TGTGCCACCAGCCTGACAGGACATAGCAATCAGCCCCAGCATTTT. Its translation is CATSLTGHSNQPQHF.